The T cell receptor beta chain under discussion was sequenced for a study of blood T cell repertoires in COVID-19. Study-wide context: Sites in the United States, Italy and Spain provided acute and convalescent COVID-19 samples. T cells, B-cell-depleted T cells, or PBMCs provided the cDNA or gDNA that served as material.

Germline V lookup: CDR1 SGHRS, CDR2 YFSETQ. This CDR3 has 14 amino acids. Germline trimming cut 4 bases from V and 4 bases from J; bases unmatched to any gene: 7. The study recruited people aged about 18 to 90 years across about 25 US areas. Data came from immunoSEQ multiplex PCR; TCRdb stores just in-frame clones and leaves some out. The repertoire consists of under 200,000 clones, with roughly 85% occurring once and the leading ten covering roughly 18%. Sequencing was performed on PBMCs or T cells enriched from blood (not recorded which). This chain joins TRBV5-1 and TRBJ1-1; 7 bases map to TRBD1. The TCR was taken from a man aged 55 to 70 who had recovered from COVID-19. The CDR3, as DNA: TGCGCCAGCAGCATTCGACAGGGCGGCACTGAAGCTTTCTTT. This gives the protein CASSIRQGGTEAFF.